One sample yielded the 8 T cell receptor beta chains listed below, sequenced in a study of cytomegalovirus exposure and HLA in healthy donors. A multiplex PCR was run with 60 Vbeta primers and 13 Jbeta primers. Only in-frame clones appear in the TCRdb table, and some are missing; sequencing was by immunoSEQ multiplex PCR. The sample carries approximately 190,000 clones, about 13% recorded once. The sample taken for sequencing was PBMCs. All receptors derive from a man aged 45-60 years in good health and CMV-seropositive.

This clone was counted only a few times. This chain uses TRBV7-9 with TRBJ2-7; possibly TRBD1 for D (6 bases). V was cut by 1 base and J by 6 bases, with 10 bases left in between. Germline assignment: CDR1 SEHNR and CDR2 FQNEAQ (reference sequence). This CDR3 has 13 residues. The CDR3 region has the DNA TGTGCCAGCAGCTTAGGCAGGGGCTCCGAGCAGTACGTC. Translated, it gives CASSLGRGSEQYV.

The chain couples TRBV28 to TRBJ1-2; TRBD1 is a possible D gene (6 bases). CDR3 length: 14 amino acids. Germline V gene data show CDR1 as MDHEN and CDR2 as SYDVKM. V was cut by 3 bases and J by 6 bases, with 14 bases left in between. The CDR3: CASSFPGDWDGYTF. The CDR3 region has the DNA TGTGCCAGCAGTTTCCCAGGGGATTGGGATGGCTACACCTTC.

V gene TRBV19 combines with J gene TRBJ2-7; D might be TRBD2 (5 bases). The CDR3 length is 13 residues. V lost 3 bases to trimming and J lost 3 bases, with 9 bases between them. Germline CDR1 LNHDA, CDR2 SQIVND (reference sequence). As DNA, the CDR3 is TGTGCCAGTAGTATGAAGCGGTACTACGAGCAGTACTTC. This codes for CASSMKRYYEQYF. The variable domain in full, with the rest retrieved from reference TRBV19 and TRBJ2-7, is DGGITQSPKYLFRKEGQNVTLSCEQNLNHDAMYWYRQDPGQGLRLIYYSQIVNDFQKGDIAEGYSVSREKKESFPLTVTSAQKNPTAFYLCASSMKRYYEQYFGPGTRLTVT.

The rearrangement uses TRBV18 and TRBJ1-2, with D uncertain. CDR3 length: 13 amino acids. With 2 bases removed from V and 6 bases from J, the gap between germline ends came to 10 bases. Germline loops: CDR1 KGHSH, CDR2 LQKENI. The CDR3 loop reads CASSPATRDGYTF. The DNA of the CDR3 is TGTGCCAGCTCACCAGCGACAAGAGATGGCTACACCTTC.

This clone was seen a handful of times. The chain joins TRBV19 to TRBJ2-2, with TRBD1 as a possible D gene (5 bases). V shed 4 bases and J shed 2 bases, with 11 bases lying between them. The CDR3 contains 15 residues. CDR1 and CDR2 from the germline V gene are LNHDA and SQIVND (reference sequence). This CDR3 is CASSRQTSNTGELFF. The CDR3 nucleotides are TGTGCCAGTAGTAGACAGACAAGTAACACCGGGGAGCTGTTTTTT.

The chain has TRBV7-9 and TRBJ1-3, with TRBD1 identical over 7 bases. The junction had 6 bases not matched to a gene; V was cut back by 0 bases and J by 7 bases. The CDR3 has 15 residues. Germline CDR1 and CDR2: SEHNR and FQNEAQ (reference sequence). CDR3 bases: TGTGCCAGCAGCTTAGCCGACAGGGTGTTGAACACCATATATTTT. It specifies CASSLADRVLNTIYF.

The table lists this clone with a few counts. This chain uses TRBV2 with TRBJ1-2, with D perhaps TRBD1 (5 bases). CDR1 and CDR2 (germline): SNHLY, FYNNEI. This CDR3 contains 14 residues. V was shortened by 6 bases and J by 8 bases, with 19 bases between the two germline ends. The CDR3 is CASSRLKGPDGYTF. The CDR3 DNA reads as TGTGCCAGCAGCCGCCTTAAGGGGCCGGACGGCTACACCTTC. Looking up the rest from reference TRBV2 and TRBJ1-2 gives the full variable domain: EPEVTQTPSHQVTQMGQEVILRCVPISNHLYFYWYRQILGQKVEFLVSFYNNEISEKSEIFDDQFSVERPDGSNFTLKIRSTKLEDSAMYFCASSRLKGPDGYTFGSGTRLTVV.

The genes are TRBV5-1 and TRBJ1-1, with D tentatively TRBD1 (5 bases). The CDR3 has 14 residues. The germline V gene encodes CDR1 SGHRS and CDR2 YFSETQ. Deletions cut 7 bases from V and 3 bases from J, with 16 bases between. The CDR3 nucleotides read TGCGCCAGCGGAACTCTGGGGGGGGACACTGAAGCTTTCTTT. Protein sequence: CASGTLGGDTEAFF.